The 32 T cell receptor beta chains below all came from one sample that was sequenced in a study of T cells after posttransplantation cyclophosphamide. The repertoire was sequenced with immunoSEQ multiplex PCR; TCRdb's copy has only in-frame clones and lacks some. The table lists 1,400 or so clones, with no singletons. Cyclophosphamide on days +3 and +4 followed busulfan-fludarabine conditioning and a marrow graft. Specimen: PBMCs, collected after an allogeneic stem cell transplant with post-transplant cyclophosphamide. These TCRs come from a male patient between 25 and 39 years old who received an allogeneic stem cell transplant from a related donor, was CMV-positive, and had acute GVHD only. The T cells may partly be graft donor cells.

This clone rates as large. The chain employs TRBV6-2 or TRBV6-3 and TRBJ1-5, with D possibly matching TRBD1 (5 bases). Germline-derived CDR1 and CDR2 are MNHEY and SVGEGT. V was shortened by 5 bases and J by 1 base, with 12 bases between the two germline ends. The CDR3 totals 15 residues. The CDR3 is CASSPPGRSNQPQHF. The CDR3 coding sequence is TGTGCCAGCAGTCCCCCAGGGAGAAGCAATCAGCCCCAGCATTTT.

In this sample, this clone is medium-sized (0.01 to 0.1%). The J gene is TRBJ2-2, the V gene TRBV9; D gene uncertain. This CDR3 comprises 15 residues. V was trimmed by 0 bases and J by 0 bases, leaving 6 bases between them. Germline assignment: CDR1 SGDLS and CDR2 YYNGEE. Written as DNA, the CDR3 is TGTGCCAGCAGCGTAGGGCCGCCGAACACCGGGGAGCTGTTTTTT. This sequence encodes CASSVGPPNTGELFF.

This clone has a count of ten or more. J is TRBJ1-2 and V is TRBV4-3, with TRBD1 matching 9 bases. The CDR3 contains 16 residues. After removal of 4 bases from V and 4 bases from J, the junction contained 10 bases not matched to a gene. CDR1 LGHNA and CDR2 YSLEER come from the germline V gene. CDR3 DNA sequence: TGCGCCAGCAGCCCTCAGATCCCGACAGGGGGCTATGGCTACACCTTC. Translated: CASSPQIPTGGYGYTF.

This clone has at least ten counts. V and J are TRBV5-1 and TRBJ2-7; tentatively, D is TRBD1 (6 bases). The V gene's germline CDR1 is SGHRS and CDR2 YFSETQ. Trimming pared 6 bases from V and 0 bases from J, leaving 22 bases between. This CDR3 is 17 amino acids long. CDR3 DNA sequence: TGCGCCAGCACCGCTACTGGACAGACCACTAGCTCCTACGAGCAGTACTTC. Encoded protein: CASTATGQTTSSYEQYF.

This clone was picked up many times. The CDR3 is CSVQGAWSYNEQFF. The CDR3 coding sequence is TGCAGCGTCCAGGGGGCTTGGTCCTACAATGAGCAGTTCTTC. This sequence joins TRBV29-1 and TRBJ2-1; 8 bases match TRBD1. The CDR3 contains 14 residues. The junction had 5 bases not matched to a gene; V was cut back by 6 bases and J by 1 base. CDR1 and CDR2 (germline): SQVTM, ANQGSEA.

This clone occurred many times. The rearrangement joins TRBV7-2 to TRBJ1-2; D possibly corresponds to TRBD1 (5 bases). Germline CDR1 is SGHTA and CDR2 is FQGNSA. This CDR3 spans 12 amino acids. Trimming took off 5 bases at V and 9 bases at J, with 13 bases between the two ends. The CDR3 region is CASSPKTDRYTF. The CDR3 DNA reads TGTGCCAGCAGCCCAAAGACAGACCGCTACACCTTC.

This clone is medium-sized. This chain connects TRBV6-8 to TRBJ1-1; D not certain. V was clipped by 10 bases and J by 0 bases, with 15 bases between them. The germline V gene encodes CDR1 MNHGY and CDR2 SAAAGT. The CDR3 runs to 14 residues. The CDR3 region is CANPGLYMNTEAFF. The CDR3 nucleotides read TGTGCCAACCCAGGCTTATACATGAACACTGAAGCTTTCTTT.

This clone counts as medium-sized. The genes are TRBV13 and TRBJ1-1, with D possibly being TRBD1 (5 bases). There are 15 residues in the CDR3. Trimming removed 1 base from V and 1 base from J, with 10 bases in between. CDR1 and CDR2 (germline): PRHDT, FYEKMQ (reference sequence). The CDR3 spells CASSLEAGPNTEAFF. The CDR3 DNA reads TGTGCCAGCAGCTTAGAGGCGGGGCCGAACACTGAAGCTTTCTTT.

This clone was counted many times. The chain recombines TRBV11-3 with TRBJ2-2; TRBD2 is a possible D gene (5 bases). CDR1 and CDR2 (germline): SGHNT, YENEEA. The CDR3 is 14 residues long. Trimming stripped 5 bases from V and 4 bases from J, with 11 bases between. The CDR3 region is CASSHERPTGELFF. The CDR3 DNA reads TGTGCCAGCAGCCACGAGCGGCCCACCGGGGAGCTGTTTTTT.

By proportion, this clone is medium-sized (0.01 to 0.1%). CDR3 amino acids: CASSSSLRPLHF. The CDR3 nucleotides are TGTGCCAGCAGTTCGTCCTTACGGCCCCTCCACTTT. The chain recombines TRBV7-9 with TRBJ1-6; D call uncertain. CDR1 and CDR2 from the germline V gene are SEHNR and FQNEAQ (reference sequence). The CDR3 spans 12 residues. The germline V and J ends were trimmed by 6 bases and 13 bases, with 13 bases remaining between them.

This clone showed up many times. The V and J genes are TRBV19 and TRBJ2-5; 15 bases are a match to TRBD2. CDR3 length equals 15 residues. Germline V gene sequence: CDR1 LNHDA, CDR2 SQIVND (reference sequence). V gave up 9 bases and J gave up 5 bases; unmatched junction bases: 7. The CDR3, as DNA: TGTGCCAGCCGGACTAGCGGGGGGGGATGGGAGACCCAGTACTTC. Translated: CASRTSGGGWETQYF. Based on the CDR3 plus reference TRBV19 and TRBJ2-5, the full variable domain is DGGITQSPKYLFRKEGQNVTLSCEQNLNHDAMYWYRQDPGQGLRLIYYSQIVNDFQKGDIAEGYSVSREKKESFPLTVTSAQKNPTAFYLCASRTSGGGWETQYFGPGTRLLVL.

This clone is medium-sized by share. This chain links TRBV6-2 or TRBV6-3 with TRBJ2-7; no definite D call. V gave up 2 bases and J gave up 5 bases, with 4 bases separating them. CDR3 length: 11 amino acids. Germline V gene sequence: CDR1 MNHEY, CDR2 SVGEGT. The CDR3 DNA is TGTGCCAGCAGTTACCCAGACGAGCAGTACTTC. It encodes CASSYPDEQYF.

Relative to its sample, this clone is medium-sized. This chain joins TRBV12-3 or TRBV12-4 and TRBJ1-4; no clear D. Deletions cut 4 bases from V and 7 bases from J, with 19 bases between. The CDR3 loop spans 16 amino acids. The CDR3 DNA reads as TGTGCCAGCAGTTCTACCGAGGGTACCATGGGTGAAAAACTGTTTTTT. It specifies CASSSTEGTMGEKLFF.

This clone was detected many times. This chain joins TRBV7-6 and TRBJ2-2, with D uncertain. V shed 1 base and J shed 6 bases, with 9 bases lying between them. Germline CDR1 is SGHVS and CDR2 is FNYEAQ. This CDR3 region has 14 residues. The DNA for the CDR3 is TGTGCCAGCAGCTTAGAAGGGTTACCCGGGGAGCTGTTTTTT. Residues: CASSLEGLPGELFF. Combining the CDR3 with reference TRBV7-6 and TRBJ2-2 gives the whole variable domain GAGVSQSPRYKVTKRGQDVALRCDPISGHVSLYWYRQALGQGPEFLTYFNYEAQQDKSGLPNDRFSAERPEGSISTLTIQRTEQRDSAMYRCASSLEGLPGELFFGEGSRLTVL.

This clone is medium-sized. V gene TRBV5-1 combines with J gene TRBJ2-7; 11 bases are shared with TRBD1. CDR3 length equals 15 residues. Germline V gene data show CDR1 as SGHRS and CDR2 as YFSETQ. J was trimmed by 5 bases and V by 6 bases; bases with no gene match: 10. This CDR3 is CASTYRTGGEHEQYF. CDR3 sequence (DNA): TGCGCCAGCACGTACCGGACAGGGGGCGAACACGAGCAGTACTTC.

In its sample, this clone ranks as medium-sized (0.01 to 0.1%). V and J are TRBV5-5 and TRBJ1-1; 9 bases are a match to TRBD1. The CDR3 has 16 amino acids. The germline V gene has CDR1 SGHKS and CDR2 YYEKEE (reference sequence). J was trimmed by 4 bases and V by 2 bases; bases with no gene match: 9. The CDR3 DNA reads TGTGCCAGCAGCTTAACAGGGGGCTCATCTCCCACTGAAGCTTTCTTT. It specifies CASSLTGGSSPTEAFF.

This clone was detected many times. The chain employs TRBV15 and TRBJ2-7, with 7 positions matching TRBD1. The V gene's germline CDR1 is LNHNV and CDR2 YYDKDF (reference sequence). With 8 bases clipped from V and 2 bases from J, the junction kept 6 bases outside the gene matches. This CDR3 is built from 13 residues. CDR3 DNA sequence: TGTGCCACCGCCCGGGACAGTCCCTACGAGCAGTACTTC. This encodes CATARDSPYEQYF.

At least ten counts were recorded for this clone. The J gene is TRBJ1-1, the V gene TRBV9, with TRBD1 as a possible D gene (6 bases). The germline CDR1 and CDR2 sequences are SGDLS and YYNGEE. The CDR3 is 17 residues long. Trimming left V 0 bases short and J 1 base short, with 16 bases between. For the CDR3, the DNA is TGTGCCAGCAGCGTAGGGGGGCGGGACCCCTCGAACACTGAAGCTTTCTTT. This encodes CASSVGGRDPSNTEAFF. The full variable domain, rest sourced from reference TRBV9 and TRBJ1-1, is DSGVTQTPKHLITATGQRVTLRCSPRSGDLSVYWYQQSLDQGLQFLIQYYNGEERAKGNILERFSAQQFPDLHSELNLSSLELGDSALYFCASSVGGRDPSNTEAFFGQGTRLTVV.

This clone is deemed large. The chain links TRBV28 to TRBJ1-1; 10 bases map to TRBD1. The CDR3 consists of 16 residues. V trimming: 5 bases; J trimming: 3 bases; junction bases outside the gene matches: 9. The germline V gene has CDR1 MDHEN and CDR2 SYDVKM. CDR3 sequence reads: CASSPFDRGPDTEAFF. CDR3 in DNA: TGTGCCAGCAGTCCCTTCGACAGGGGGCCAGACACTGAAGCTTTCTTT.

By proportion, this clone is medium-sized. This CDR3 is CASSQDFTDYGYTF. As DNA, the CDR3 is TGTGCCAGCAGCCAAGATTTCACAGACTATGGCTACACCTTC. The chain uses TRBV4-2 and TRBJ1-2; D is unresolved. The CDR3 sequence is 14 residues long. Trimming cost V 0 bases and J 3 bases, with 8 bases left between them. Germline V gives CDR1 LGHNA, CDR2 YNFKEQ.

This clone has a count of ten or more. The rearrangement links TRBV4-1 to TRBJ1-2, with D tentatively TRBD1 (5 bases). The CDR3 has 16 amino acids. CDR1 is MGHRA, CDR2 YSYEKL, per germline. Trimming took off 0 bases at V and 3 bases at J, with 14 bases between the two ends. The CDR3 loop reads CASSQEGTGSYYGYTF. The CDR3 coding sequence is TGCGCCAGCAGCCAAGAGGGAACAGGATCCTACTATGGCTACACCTTC.

By frequency in the sample, this clone is medium-sized. The chain combines TRBV6-1 with TRBJ1-5; no definite D call. Trimming cost V 2 bases and J 9 bases, with 8 bases left between them. Looked up from germline, CDR1 is MNHNS and CDR2 is SASEGT. This CDR3 has 12 amino acids. DNA of the CDR3: TGTGCCAGCAGTGAACTGAGAGGGCCCCAGCATTTT. This encodes CASSELRGPQHF.

This clone was seen at least ten times. The V call is TRBV27, the J call TRBJ2-5, with 7 bases matching TRBD1. The CDR3 is made up of 15 amino acids. J lost 1 base, V lost 5 bases, and 7 bases had no gene match. The germline gives CDR1 MNHEY, CDR2 SMNVEV (reference sequence). CDR3 residues: CASSSRWDSQETQYF. CDR3 in DNA: TGTGCCAGCAGTAGTCGTTGGGACAGCCAAGAGACCCAGTACTTC.

By proportion, this clone is medium-sized. The chain is built from TRBV10-3 and TRBJ1-6; 8 bases are a match to TRBD1. V was pared by 2 bases and J by 10 bases, with 4 bases of the junction left unmatched. Germline CDR1 and CDR2: ENHRY and SYGVKD. The CDR3 contains 14 residues. CDR3 bases: TGTGCCATCAGTGAGGAACAGGGGGGATCACCCCTCCACTTT. It is translated as CAISEEQGGSPLHF.

By sample share, this clone is medium-sized (0.01 to 0.1%). This rearrangement joins TRBV11-1 to TRBJ2-7; 8 nucleotides line up with TRBD2. The CDR3 has 16 amino acids. V lost 5 bases, J lost 7 bases, and 16 bases stayed unmatched. Germline CDR1 and CDR2: SGHAT and FQDESV (reference sequence). CDR3: CASSPPRGGLSGEQYF. In DNA, the CDR3 is TGTGCCAGCAGCCCCCCCCGGGGGGGACTATCGGGAGAGCAGTACTTC.

In this sample, this clone is medium-sized. The chain carries TRBV27 and TRBJ2-1; 7 bases line up with TRBD1. The V segment lost 6 bases and the J segment 0 bases; nucleotides outside the gene matches: 20. The CDR3 has 20 residues. Germline values: CDR1 MNHEY, CDR2 SMNVEV (reference sequence). The CDR3 reads CASRPTMGRTRGPSYNEQFF. In nucleotides, the CDR3 is TGTGCCAGCAGGCCCACGATGGGCCGAACAAGGGGGCCCTCCTACAATGAGCAGTTCTTC.

In its sample, this clone ranks as medium-sized. The J gene is TRBJ2-7, the V gene TRBV2; D possibly corresponds to TRBD1 (6 bases). From germline, CDR1 is SNHLY and CDR2 FYNNEI. This CDR3 spans 13 amino acids. V was cut by 7 bases and J by 3 bases, with 13 bases left in between. The CDR3 here is CASNIGQIYEQYF. CDR3 bases: TGTGCCAGCAACATTGGACAGATCTACGAGCAGTACTTC. Looking up the rest from reference TRBV2 and TRBJ2-7 gives the full variable domain: EPEVTQTPSHQVTQMGQEVILRCVPISNHLYFYWYRQILGQKVEFLVSFYNNEISEKSEIFDDQFSVERPDGSNFTLKIRSTKLEDSAMYFCASNIGQIYEQYFGPGTRLTVT.

Ten or more counts support this clone. In DNA form, the CDR3 reads TGTGCCAGCAGTTTGGCAAGGCGGGGGCTGGGAGAGACCCAGTACTTC. It encodes CASSLARRGLGETQYF. The chain has TRBV28 and TRBJ2-5, with a possible D match to TRBD2 (7 bases). The germline V gene encodes CDR1 MDHEN and CDR2 SYDVKM. V was trimmed by 3 bases and J by 4 bases, leaving 18 bases between them. The CDR3 spans 16 residues.

This clone was counted many times. The gene calls are TRBV25-1 and TRBJ2-2, with TRBD1 matching 7 bases. The germline CDR1 and CDR2 sequences are MGHDK and SYGVNS. The V gene end was trimmed by 3 bases and the J gene end by 4 bases; junction bases not matched to a gene: 8. The CDR3 loop spans 16 amino acids. The CDR3 region has the DNA TGTGCCAGCAGTGACCCCCTGACAGGGCCCACCGGGGAGCTGTTTTTT. Translating gives CASSDPLTGPTGELFF.

This clone was observed at least ten times. The chain has TRBV12-3 or TRBV12-4 and TRBJ1-1; D is possibly TRBD1 (6 bases). This CDR3 comprises 14 residues. Trimming removed 8 bases from V and 1 base from J, with 14 bases in between. The CDR3 reads CASSKQGGNTEAFF. CDR3 coding DNA: TGTGCCAGCTCCAAACAGGGTGGGAACACTGAAGCTTTCTTT.

Relative to its sample, this clone is medium-sized. The chain employs TRBV19 and TRBJ1-2, with 7 positions matching TRBD1. This CDR3 spans 18 amino acids. CDR1 is LNHDA and CDR2 is SQIVND in the germline V gene (reference sequence). The V and J ends lost 4 bases and 0 bases, in that order; junction bases with no gene match: 14. The CDR3 is CASSTPPMGQRTNYGYTF. Here the CDR3 DNA reads TGTGCCAGTAGTACCCCCCCAATGGGACAGAGAACTAACTATGGCTACACCTTC.

In its sample, this clone ranks as medium-sized. The rearrangement joins TRBV6-2 or TRBV6-3 to TRBJ2-7; D is perhaps TRBD1 (6 bases). The CDR3 spans 13 residues. CDR1 is MNHEY, CDR2 SVGEGT, per germline. Trimming removed 5 bases from V and 2 bases from J, with 10 bases in between. The CDR3 nucleotides are TGTGCCAGCAGTCTAACAGGGCCCTACGAGCAGTACTTC. Protein product: CASSLTGPYEQYF.